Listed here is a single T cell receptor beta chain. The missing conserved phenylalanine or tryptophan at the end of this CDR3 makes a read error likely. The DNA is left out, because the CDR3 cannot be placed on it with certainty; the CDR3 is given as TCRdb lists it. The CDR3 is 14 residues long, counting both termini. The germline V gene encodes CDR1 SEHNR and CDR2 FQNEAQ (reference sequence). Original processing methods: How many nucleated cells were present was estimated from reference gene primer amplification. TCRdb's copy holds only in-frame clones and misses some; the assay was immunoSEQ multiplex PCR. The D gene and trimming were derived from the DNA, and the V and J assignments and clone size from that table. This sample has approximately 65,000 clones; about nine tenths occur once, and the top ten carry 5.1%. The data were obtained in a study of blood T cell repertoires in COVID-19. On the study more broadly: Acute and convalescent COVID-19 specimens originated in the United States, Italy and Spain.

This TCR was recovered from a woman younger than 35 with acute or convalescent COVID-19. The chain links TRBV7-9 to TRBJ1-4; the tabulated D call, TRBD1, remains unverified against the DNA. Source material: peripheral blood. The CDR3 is CASSTRDSRQSLHS.